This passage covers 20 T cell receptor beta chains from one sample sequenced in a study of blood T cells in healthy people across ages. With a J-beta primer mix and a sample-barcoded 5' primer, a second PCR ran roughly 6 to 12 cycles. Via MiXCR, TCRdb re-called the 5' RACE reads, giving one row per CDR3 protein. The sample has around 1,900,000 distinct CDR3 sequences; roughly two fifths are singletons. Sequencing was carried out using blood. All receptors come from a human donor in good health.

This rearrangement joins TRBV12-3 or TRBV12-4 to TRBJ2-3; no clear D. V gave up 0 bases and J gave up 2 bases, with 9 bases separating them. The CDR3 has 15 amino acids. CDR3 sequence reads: CASSLAEYYTDTQYF. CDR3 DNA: TGTGCCAGCAGTTTAGCCGAATACTACACAGATACGCAGTATTTT.

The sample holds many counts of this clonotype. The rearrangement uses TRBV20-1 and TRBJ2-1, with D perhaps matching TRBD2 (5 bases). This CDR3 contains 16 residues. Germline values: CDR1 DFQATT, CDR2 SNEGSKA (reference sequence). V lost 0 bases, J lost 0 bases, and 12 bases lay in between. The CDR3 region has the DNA TGCAGTGCTAGAGATCGGGGTAGCAGCTCCTACAATGAGCAGTTCTTC. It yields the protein CSARDRGSSSYNEQFF.

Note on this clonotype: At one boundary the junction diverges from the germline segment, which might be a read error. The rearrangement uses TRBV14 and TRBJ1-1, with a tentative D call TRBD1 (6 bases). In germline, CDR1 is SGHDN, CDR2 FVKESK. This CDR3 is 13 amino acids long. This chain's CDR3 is CAGPRGANTEAFF. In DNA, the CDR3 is TGTGCCGGGCCGAGGGGGGCGAACACTGAGGCTTTCTTT. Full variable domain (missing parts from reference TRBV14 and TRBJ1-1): EAGVTQFPSHSVIEKGQTVTLRCDPISGHDNLYWYRRVMGKEIKFLLHFVKESKQDESGMPNNRFLAERTGGTYSTLKVQPAELEDSGVYFCAGPRGANTEAFFGQGTRLTVV.

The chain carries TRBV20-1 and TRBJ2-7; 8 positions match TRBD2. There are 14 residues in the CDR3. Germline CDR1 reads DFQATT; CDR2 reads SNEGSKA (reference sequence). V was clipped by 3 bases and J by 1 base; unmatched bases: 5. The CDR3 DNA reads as TGCAGTGCTAGGCGGACTAGCAGATCCTACGAGCAGTACTTC. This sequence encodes CSARRTSRSYEQYF.

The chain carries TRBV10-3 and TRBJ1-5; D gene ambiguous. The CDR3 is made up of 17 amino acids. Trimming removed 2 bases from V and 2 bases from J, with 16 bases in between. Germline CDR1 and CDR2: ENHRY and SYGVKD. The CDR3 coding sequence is TGTGCCATCAGTGAGGATCTCGACGGAGAGGGCAATCAGCCCCAGCATTTT. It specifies CAISEDLDGEGNQPQHF.

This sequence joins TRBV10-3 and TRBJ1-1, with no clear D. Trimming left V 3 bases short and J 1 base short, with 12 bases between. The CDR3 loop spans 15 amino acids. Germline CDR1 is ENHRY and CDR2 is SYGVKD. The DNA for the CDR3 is TGTGCCATCAGTGATCCCCACGGTACGAACACTGAAGCTTTCTTT. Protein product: CAISDPHGTNTEAFF.

For the CDR3, the DNA is TGCGCCAGCAGCGATAGCGGGGGCCTTAACAATGAGCAGTTCTTC. It codes for CASSDSGGLNNEQFF. The chain links TRBV5-1 to TRBJ2-1; 9 bases match TRBD2. Germline V gene lookup returns CDR1 SGHRS and CDR2 YFSETQ. The length of the CDR3 is 15 residues. Trimming removed 4 bases from V and 5 bases from J; junction bases left unmatched: 7.

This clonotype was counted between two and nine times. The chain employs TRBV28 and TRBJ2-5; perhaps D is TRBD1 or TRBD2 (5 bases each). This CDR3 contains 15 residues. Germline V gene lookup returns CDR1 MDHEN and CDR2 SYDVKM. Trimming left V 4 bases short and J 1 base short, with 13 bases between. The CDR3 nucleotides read TGTGCCAGCAGTTATGGTAGGGACCTCCAAGAGACCCAGTACTTC. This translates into CASSYGRDLQETQYF. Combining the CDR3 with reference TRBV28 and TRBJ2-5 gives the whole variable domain DVKVTQSSRYLVKRTGEKVFLECVQDMDHENMFWYRQDPGLGLRLIYFSYDVKMKEKGDIPEGYSVSREKKERFSLILESASTNQTSMYLCASSYGRDLQETQYFGPGTRLLVL.

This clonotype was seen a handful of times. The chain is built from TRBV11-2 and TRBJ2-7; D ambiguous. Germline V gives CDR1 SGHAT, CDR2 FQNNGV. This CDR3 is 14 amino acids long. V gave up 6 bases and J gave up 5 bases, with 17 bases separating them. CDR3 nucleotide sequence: TGTGCCAGCAGTTTAAATACGTATCTCCACGAGCAGTACTTC. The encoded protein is CASSLNTYLHEQYF.

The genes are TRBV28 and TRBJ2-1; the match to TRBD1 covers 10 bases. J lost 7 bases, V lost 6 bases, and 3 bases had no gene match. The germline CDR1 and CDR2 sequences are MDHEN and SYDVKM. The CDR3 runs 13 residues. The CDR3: CASRDRGPNEQFF. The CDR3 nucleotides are TGTGCCAGCAGAGACAGGGGGCCAAATGAGCAGTTCTTC.

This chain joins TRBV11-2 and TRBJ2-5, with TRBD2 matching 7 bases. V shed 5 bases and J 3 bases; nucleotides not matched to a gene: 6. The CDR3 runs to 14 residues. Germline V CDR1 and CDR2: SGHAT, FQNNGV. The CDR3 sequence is CASSPFGTKETQYF. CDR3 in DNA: TGTGCCAGCAGCCCCTTCGGGACTAAAGAGACCCAGTACTTC.

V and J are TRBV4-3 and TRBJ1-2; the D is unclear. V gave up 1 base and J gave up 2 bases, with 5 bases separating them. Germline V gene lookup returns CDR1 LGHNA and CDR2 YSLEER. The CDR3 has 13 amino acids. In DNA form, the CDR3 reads TGCGCCAGCAGCCAAGGGTACAACTATGGCTACACCTTC. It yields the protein CASSQGYNYGYTF.

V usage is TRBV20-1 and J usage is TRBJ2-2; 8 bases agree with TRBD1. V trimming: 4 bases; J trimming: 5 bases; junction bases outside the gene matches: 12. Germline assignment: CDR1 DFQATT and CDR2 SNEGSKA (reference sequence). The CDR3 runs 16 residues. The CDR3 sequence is CSAKDRGFRRTGELFF. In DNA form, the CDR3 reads TGCAGTGCTAAAGACAGGGGTTTCAGGAGGACCGGGGAGCTGTTTTTT.

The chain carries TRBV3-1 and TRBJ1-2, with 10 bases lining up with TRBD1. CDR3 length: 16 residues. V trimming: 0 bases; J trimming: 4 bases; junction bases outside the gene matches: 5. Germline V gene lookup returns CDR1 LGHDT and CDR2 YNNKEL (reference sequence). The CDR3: CASSQERDRGPYGYTF. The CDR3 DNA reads TGTGCCAGCAGCCAAGAACGGGACAGGGGCCCCTATGGCTACACCTTC.

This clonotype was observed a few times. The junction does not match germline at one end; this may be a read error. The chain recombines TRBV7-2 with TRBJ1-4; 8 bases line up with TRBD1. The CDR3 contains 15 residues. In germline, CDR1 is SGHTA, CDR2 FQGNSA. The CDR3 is CASSAGDRSNEKPFF. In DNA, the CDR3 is TGTGCCAGCAGCGCAGGGGACAGGAGTAATGAAAAACCGTTTTTT. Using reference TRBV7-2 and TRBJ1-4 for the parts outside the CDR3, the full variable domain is GAGVSQSPSNKVTEKGKDVELRCDPISGHTALYWYRQSLGQGLEFLIYFQGNSAPDKSGLPSDRFSAERTGGSVSTLTIQRTQQEDSAVYLCASSAGDRSNEKPFFGSGTQLSVL.

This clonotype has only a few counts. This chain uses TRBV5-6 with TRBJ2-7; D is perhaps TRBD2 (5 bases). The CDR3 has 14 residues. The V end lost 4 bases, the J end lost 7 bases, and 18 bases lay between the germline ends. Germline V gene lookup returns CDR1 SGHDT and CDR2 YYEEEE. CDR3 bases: TGTGCCAGCAGCCTATCGGATGGGCCGGGGGAGCAGTACTTC. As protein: CASSLSDGPGEQYF.

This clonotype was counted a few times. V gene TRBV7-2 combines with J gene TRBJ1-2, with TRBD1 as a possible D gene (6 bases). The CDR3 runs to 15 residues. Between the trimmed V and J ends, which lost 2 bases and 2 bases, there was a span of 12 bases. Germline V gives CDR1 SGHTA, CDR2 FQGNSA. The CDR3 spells CASSLSPGTNYGYTF. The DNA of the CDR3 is TGTGCCAGCAGCTTATCCCCCGGGACAAACTATGGCTACACCTTC.

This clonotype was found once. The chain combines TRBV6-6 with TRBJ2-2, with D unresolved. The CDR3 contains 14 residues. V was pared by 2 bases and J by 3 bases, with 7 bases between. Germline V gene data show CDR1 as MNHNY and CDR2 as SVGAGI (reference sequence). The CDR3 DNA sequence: TGTGCCAGCAGTTACGAGCCCTACACCGGGGAGCTGTTTTTT. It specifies CASSYEPYTGELFF.

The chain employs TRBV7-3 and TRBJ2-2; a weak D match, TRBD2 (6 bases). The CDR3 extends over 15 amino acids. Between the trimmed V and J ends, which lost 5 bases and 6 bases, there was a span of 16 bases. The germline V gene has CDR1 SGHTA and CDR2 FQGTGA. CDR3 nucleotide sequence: TGTGCCAGCAGCCCCCTCGGCGGGACCGCCGGGGAGCTGTTTTTT. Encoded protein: CASSPLGGTAGELFF.

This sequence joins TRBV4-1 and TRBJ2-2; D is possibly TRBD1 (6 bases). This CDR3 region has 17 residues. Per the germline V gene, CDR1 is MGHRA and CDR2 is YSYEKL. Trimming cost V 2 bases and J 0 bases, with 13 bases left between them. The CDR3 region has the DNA TGCGCCAGCAGCCAAAAGAGACAGGACCCGAACACCGGGGAGCTGTTTTTT. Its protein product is CASSQKRQDPNTGELFF.